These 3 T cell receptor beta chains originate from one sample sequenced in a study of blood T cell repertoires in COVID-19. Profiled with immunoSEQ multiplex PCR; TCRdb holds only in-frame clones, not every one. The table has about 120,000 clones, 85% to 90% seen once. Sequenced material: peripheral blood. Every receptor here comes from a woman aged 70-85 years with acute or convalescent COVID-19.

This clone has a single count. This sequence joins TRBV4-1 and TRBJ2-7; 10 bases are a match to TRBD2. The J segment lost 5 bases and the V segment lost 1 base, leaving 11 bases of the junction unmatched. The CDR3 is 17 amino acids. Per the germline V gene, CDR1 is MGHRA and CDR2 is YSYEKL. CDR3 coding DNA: TGCGCCAGCAGCCAAGCCTTAACTAATAGCGGGGGGAACGAGCAGTACTTC. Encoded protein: CASSQALTNSGGNEQYF.

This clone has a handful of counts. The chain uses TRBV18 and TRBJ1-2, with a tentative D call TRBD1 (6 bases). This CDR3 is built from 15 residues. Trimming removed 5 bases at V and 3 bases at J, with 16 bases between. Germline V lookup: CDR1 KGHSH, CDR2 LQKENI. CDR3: CASSAVSGVDYGYTF. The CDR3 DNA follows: TGTGCCAGCTCAGCCGTTTCAGGGGTGGACTATGGCTACACCTTC.

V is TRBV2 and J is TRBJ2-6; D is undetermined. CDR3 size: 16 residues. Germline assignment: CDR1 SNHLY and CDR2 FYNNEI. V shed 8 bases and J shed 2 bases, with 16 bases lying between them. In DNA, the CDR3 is TGTGCCAGCTCCCTAGTTGGAGTAACTGGGGCCAACGTCCTGACTTTC. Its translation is CASSLVGVTGANVLTF. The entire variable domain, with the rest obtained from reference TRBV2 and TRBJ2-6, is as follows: EPEVTQTPSHQVTQMGQEVILRCVPISNHLYFYWYRQILGQKVEFLVSFYNNEISEKSEIFDDQFSVERPDGSNFTLKIRSTKLEDSAMYFCASSLVGVTGANVLTFGAGSRLTVL.